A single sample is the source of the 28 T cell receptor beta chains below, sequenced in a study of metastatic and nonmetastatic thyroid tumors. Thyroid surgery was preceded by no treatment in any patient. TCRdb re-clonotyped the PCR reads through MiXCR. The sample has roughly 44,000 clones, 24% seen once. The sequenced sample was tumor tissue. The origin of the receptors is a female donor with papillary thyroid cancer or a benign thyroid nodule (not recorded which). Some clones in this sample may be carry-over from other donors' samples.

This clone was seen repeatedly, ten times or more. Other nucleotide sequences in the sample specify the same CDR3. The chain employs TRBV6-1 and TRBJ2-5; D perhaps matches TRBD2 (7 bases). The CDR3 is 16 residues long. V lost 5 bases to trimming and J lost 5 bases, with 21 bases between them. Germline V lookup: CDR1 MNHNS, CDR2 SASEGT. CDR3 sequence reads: CASSPQGGGGHETQYF. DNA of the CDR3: TGTGCCAGCAGTCCCCAAGGGGGGGGGGGGCACGAGACCCAGTACTTC.

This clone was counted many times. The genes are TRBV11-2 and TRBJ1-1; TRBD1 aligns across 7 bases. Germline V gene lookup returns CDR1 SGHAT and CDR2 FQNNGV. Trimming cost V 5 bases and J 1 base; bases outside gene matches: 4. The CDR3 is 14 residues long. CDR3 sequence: CASSHGTANTEAFF. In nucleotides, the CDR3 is TGTGCCAGCAGCCACGGGACAGCGAACACTGAAGCTTTCTTT.

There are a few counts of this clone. CDR3 nucleotides: TGTGCCAGCAGCCACGGGACAGGCCTTCTTAACGAGCAGTACTTC. Its protein product is CASSHGTGLLNEQYF. The rearrangement links TRBV28 to TRBJ2-7, with 8 nucleotides matching TRBD1. Germline V gene data show CDR1 as MDHEN and CDR2 as SYDVKM. Unmatched junction bases numbered 12, after V lost 6 bases and J lost 5 bases. The CDR3 contains 15 residues.

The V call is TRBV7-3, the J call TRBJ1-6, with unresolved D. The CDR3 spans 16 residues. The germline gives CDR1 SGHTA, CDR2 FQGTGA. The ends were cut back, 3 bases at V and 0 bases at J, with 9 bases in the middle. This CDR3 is CASSLVPASYNSPLHF. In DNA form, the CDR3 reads TGTGCCAGCAGCTTGGTACCCGCCTCCTATAATTCACCCCTCCACTTT.

The CDR3 here is CASSPAWYEQYF. Here the CDR3 DNA reads TGTGCCAGCAGTCCCGCTTGGTACGAGCAGTACTTC. The rearrangement joins TRBV12-3 or TRBV12-4 to TRBJ2-7; D remains ambiguous. Trimming removed 5 bases at V and 4 bases at J, with 9 bases between. This CDR3 is 12 amino acids long.

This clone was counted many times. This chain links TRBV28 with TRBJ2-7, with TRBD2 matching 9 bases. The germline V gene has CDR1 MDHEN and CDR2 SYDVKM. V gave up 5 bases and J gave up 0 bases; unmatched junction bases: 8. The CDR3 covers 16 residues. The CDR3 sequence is CASSPRLAEPSYEQYF. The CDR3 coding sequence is TGTGCCAGCAGTCCTCGACTAGCGGAGCCCTCCTACGAGCAGTACTTC.

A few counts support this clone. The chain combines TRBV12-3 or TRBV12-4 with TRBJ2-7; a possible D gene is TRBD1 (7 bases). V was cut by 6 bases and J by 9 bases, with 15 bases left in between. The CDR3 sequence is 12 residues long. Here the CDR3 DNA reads TGTGCCAGCAGCCGAGACAGGGAGGTGCAGTACTTC. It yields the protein CASSRDREVQYF.

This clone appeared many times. The DNA of the CDR3 is TGCGCCAGCAGCTTGGGGGAGGCAGCCTTTAATGAAAAACTGTTTTTT. It yields the protein CASSLGEAAFNEKLFF. V and J are TRBV5-1 and TRBJ1-4; D ambiguous. CDR3 length: 16 amino acids. CDR1 SGHRS and CDR2 YFSETQ come from the germline V gene. Deletions cut 0 bases from V and 4 bases from J, with 13 bases between.

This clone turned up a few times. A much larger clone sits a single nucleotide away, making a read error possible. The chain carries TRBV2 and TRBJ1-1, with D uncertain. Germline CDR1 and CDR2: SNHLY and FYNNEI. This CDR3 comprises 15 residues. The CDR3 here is CASSETAEEVTGAFF. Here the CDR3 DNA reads TGTGCCAGCAGTGAAACCGCAGAGGAGGTCACTGGAGCTTTCTTT.

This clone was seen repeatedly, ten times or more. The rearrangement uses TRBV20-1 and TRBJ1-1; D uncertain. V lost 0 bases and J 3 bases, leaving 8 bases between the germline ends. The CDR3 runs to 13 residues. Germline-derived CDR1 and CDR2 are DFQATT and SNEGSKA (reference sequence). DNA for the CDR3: TGCAGTGCTAGAGAGAGAGGACACACTGAAGCTTTCTTT. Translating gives CSARERGHTEAFF.

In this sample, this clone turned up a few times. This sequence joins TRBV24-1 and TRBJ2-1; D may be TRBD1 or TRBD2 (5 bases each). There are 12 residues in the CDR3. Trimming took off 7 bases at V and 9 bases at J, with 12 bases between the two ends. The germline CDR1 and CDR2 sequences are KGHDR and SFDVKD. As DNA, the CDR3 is TGTGCCACCAGGTGCCCAGGGACTGAGCAGTTCTTC. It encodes CATRCPGTEQFF.

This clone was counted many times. The CDR3 DNA reads TGCAGTGCTAGAGGCCAGGGAGGGTGGGCCAATCAGCCCCAGCATTTT. Its translation is CSARGQGGWANQPQHF. The V call is TRBV20-1, the J call TRBJ1-5; TRBD1 is a possible D gene (5 bases). The germline V and J ends were trimmed by 1 base and 3 bases, with 16 bases remaining between them. CDR3 length equals 16 residues. CDR1 and CDR2 (germline): DFQATT, SNEGSKA (reference sequence).

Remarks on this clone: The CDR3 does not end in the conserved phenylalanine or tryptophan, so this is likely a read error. This CDR3 is CSSSHGTSGTGELFV. The DNA of the CDR3 is TGTTCCAGCAGCCACGGGACTAGCGGCACCGGGGAGCTGTTTGTT. J is TRBJ2-2 and V is TRBV3-1, with 11 nucleotides matching TRBD2. The CDR3 loop spans 15 amino acids. Germline V lookup: CDR1 LGHDT, CDR2 YNNKEL (reference sequence).

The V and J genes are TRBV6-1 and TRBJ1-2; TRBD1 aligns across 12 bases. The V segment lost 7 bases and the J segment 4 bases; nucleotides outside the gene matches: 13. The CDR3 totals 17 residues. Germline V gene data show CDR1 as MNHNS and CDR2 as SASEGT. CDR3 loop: CASTPLGTGGSVYGYTF. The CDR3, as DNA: TGTGCCAGCACCCCATTGGGGACAGGGGGCTCGGTCTATGGCTACACCTTC.

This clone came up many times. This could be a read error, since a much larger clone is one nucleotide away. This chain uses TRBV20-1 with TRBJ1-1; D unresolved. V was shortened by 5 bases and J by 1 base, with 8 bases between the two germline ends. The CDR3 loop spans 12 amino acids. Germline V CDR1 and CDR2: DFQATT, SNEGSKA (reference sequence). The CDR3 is CSAGRGNTEAFF. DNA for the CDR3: TGCAGTGCTGGACGCGGGAACACTGAAGCTTTCTTT.

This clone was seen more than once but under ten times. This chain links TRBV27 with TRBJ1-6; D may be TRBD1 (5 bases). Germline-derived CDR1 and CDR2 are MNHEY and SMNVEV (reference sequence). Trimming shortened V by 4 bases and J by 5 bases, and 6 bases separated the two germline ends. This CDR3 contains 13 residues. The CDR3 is CASSSGHNSPLHF. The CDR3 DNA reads TGTGCCAGCAGTTCGGGACATAATTCACCCCTCCACTTT.

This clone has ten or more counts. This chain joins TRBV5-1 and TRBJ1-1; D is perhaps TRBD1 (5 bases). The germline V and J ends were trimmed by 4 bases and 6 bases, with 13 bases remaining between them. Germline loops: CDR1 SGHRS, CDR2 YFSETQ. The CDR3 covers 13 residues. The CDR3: CASSPTVRSEAFF. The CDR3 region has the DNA TGCGCCAGCAGCCCGACAGTGAGGTCTGAAGCTTTCTTT.

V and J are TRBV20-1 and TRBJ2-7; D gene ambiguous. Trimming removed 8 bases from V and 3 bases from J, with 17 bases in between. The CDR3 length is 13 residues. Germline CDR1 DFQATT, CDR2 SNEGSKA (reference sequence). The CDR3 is CSSQIRVGYEQYF. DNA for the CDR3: TGCAGTTCTCAGATCCGGGTCGGCTACGAGCAGTACTTC.

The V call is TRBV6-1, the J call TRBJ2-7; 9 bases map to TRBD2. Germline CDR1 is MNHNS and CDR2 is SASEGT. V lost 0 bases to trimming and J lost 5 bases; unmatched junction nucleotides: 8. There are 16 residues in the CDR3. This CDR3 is CASSEASGGYVHEQYF. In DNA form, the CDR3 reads TGTGCCAGCAGTGAAGCTAGCGGGGGTTACGTGCACGAGCAGTACTTC.

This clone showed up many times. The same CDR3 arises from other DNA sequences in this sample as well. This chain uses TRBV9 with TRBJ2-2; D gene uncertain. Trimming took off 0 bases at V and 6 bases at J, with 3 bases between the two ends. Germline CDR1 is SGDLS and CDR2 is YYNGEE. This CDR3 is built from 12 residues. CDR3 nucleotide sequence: TGTGCCAGCAGCGTAGCGGCCGGGGAGCTGTTTTTT. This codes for CASSVAAGELFF.

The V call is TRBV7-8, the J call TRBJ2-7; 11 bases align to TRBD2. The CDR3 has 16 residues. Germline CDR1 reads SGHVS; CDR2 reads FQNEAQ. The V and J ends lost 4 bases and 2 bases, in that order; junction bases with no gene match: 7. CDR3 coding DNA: TGTGCCAGCAGCTCCAGGACTAGCGGGTTTCCCTACGAGCAGTACTTC. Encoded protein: CASSSRTSGFPYEQYF.

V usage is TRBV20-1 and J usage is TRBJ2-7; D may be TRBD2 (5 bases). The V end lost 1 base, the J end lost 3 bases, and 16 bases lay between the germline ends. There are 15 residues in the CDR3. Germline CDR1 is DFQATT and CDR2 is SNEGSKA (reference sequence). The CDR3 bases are TGCAGTGCTAGAGTCCCGGGATCTCCAATCTACGAGCAGTACTTC. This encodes CSARVPGSPIYEQYF.

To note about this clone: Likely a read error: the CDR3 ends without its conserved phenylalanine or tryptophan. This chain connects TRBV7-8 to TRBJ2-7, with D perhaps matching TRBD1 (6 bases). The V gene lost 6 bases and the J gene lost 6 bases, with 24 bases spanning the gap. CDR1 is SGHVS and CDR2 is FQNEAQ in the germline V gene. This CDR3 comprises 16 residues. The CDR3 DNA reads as TGTGCCAGCAGATTGACGCCCGGGACAATCCTGATCGAGCAGTACTCC. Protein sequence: CASRLTPGTILIEQYS.

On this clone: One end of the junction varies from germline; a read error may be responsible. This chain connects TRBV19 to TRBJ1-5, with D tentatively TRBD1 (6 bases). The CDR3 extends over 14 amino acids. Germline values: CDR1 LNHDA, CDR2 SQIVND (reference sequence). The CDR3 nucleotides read TGTGCCATTAGTATGCTGGGGGCGATTCAGCCCCAGCATTTT. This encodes CAISMLGAIQPQHF.

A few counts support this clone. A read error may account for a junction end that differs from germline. The DNA for the CDR3 is TGTGCCAGCAGCTCATCAGGGAGTAACTACGGCTACACCTTC. Its translation is CASSSSGSNYGYTF. The chain recombines TRBV6-1 with TRBJ1-2, with D possibly TRBD1 on 5 matching bases. Germline V CDR1 and CDR2: MNHNS, SASEGT. The length of the CDR3 is 14 residues.

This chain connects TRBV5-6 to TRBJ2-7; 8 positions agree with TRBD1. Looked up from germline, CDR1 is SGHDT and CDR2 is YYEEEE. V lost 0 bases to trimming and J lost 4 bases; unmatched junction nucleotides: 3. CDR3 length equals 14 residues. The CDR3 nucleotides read TGTGCCAGCAGCTTGGCCAGGGGGCGGTACGAGCAGTACTTC. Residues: CASSLARGRYEQYF.

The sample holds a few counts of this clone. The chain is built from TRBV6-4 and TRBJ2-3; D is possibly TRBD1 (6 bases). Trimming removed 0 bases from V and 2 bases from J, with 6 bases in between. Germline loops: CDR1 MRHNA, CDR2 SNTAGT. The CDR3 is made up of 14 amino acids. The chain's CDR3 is CASSDSGATDTQYF. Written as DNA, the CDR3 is TGTGCCAGCAGTGACTCGGGGGCCACAGATACGCAGTATTTT.

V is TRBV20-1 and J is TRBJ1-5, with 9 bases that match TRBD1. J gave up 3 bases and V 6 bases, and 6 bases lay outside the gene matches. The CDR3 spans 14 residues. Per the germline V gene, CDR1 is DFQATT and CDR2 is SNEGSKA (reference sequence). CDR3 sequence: CSAPRTGDNQPQHF. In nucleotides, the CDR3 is TGCAGTGCACCTAGGACAGGGGACAATCAGCCCCAGCATTTT.